Listed here are 23 T cell receptor beta chains from one sample, sequenced in a study of blood T cell repertoires in COVID-19. Method: immunoSEQ multiplex PCR; TCRdb's copy keeps in-frame clones and lacks some. Among 140,000 or so clones, over 70% were seen once, and the ten largest hold more than 1.5%. The material sequenced was peripheral blood. These receptors came from a woman in her fifties or sixties with acute or convalescent COVID-19.

This clone appeared a few times. DNA for the CDR3: TGCGCCAGCCAGGACAGGGACGATCAGCCCCAGCATTTT. Translated, it gives CASQDRDDQPQHF. V and J are TRBV10-2 and TRBJ1-5; the match to TRBD1 covers 8 bases. CDR1 and CDR2 from the germline V gene are WSHSY and SAAADI. V gave up 8 bases and J gave up 5 bases; unmatched junction bases: 5. The length of the CDR3 is 13 residues.

The chain has TRBV24-1 and TRBJ1-5, with unresolved D. Germline V gives CDR1 KGHDR, CDR2 SFDVKD. The CDR3 is made up of 17 amino acids. The V end lost 0 bases, the J end lost 2 bases, and 13 bases lay between the germline ends. CDR3 nucleotides: TGTGCCACCAGTGATTTGAGGCCGGGAGAGTGCAATCAGCCCCAGCATTTT. Protein product: CATSDLRPGECNQPQHF.

The chain combines TRBV3-1 (or the pseudogene TRBV3-2) with TRBJ2-7, with 11 positions matching TRBD2. Germline V CDR1 and CDR2: LGHDT, YNNKEL (reference sequence). The V segment lost 4 bases and the J segment 4 bases; nucleotides outside the gene matches: 6. The CDR3 extends over 15 amino acids. The CDR3 protein is CASSRQTSGVYEQYF. The CDR3 DNA reads as TGTGCCAGCAGCCGCCAGACTAGCGGGGTTTACGAGCAGTACTTC.

The rearrangement links TRBV2 to TRBJ2-5, with 13 bases aligning to TRBD2. The CDR3 spans 15 residues. V was pared by 5 bases and J by 6 bases, with 6 bases of the junction left unmatched. CDR1 and CDR2 from the germline V gene are SNHLY and FYNNEI. The DNA for the CDR3 is TGTGCCAGCAGTTCGAGGACTAGCGGGAGACAGACCCAGTACTTC. It codes for CASSSRTSGRQTQYF.

This rearrangement joins TRBV18 to TRBJ2-7; 8 nucleotides line up with TRBD1. The V segment lost 3 bases and the J segment 2 bases; nucleotides outside the gene matches: 3. CDR3 length equals 14 residues. Germline V CDR1 and CDR2: KGHSH, LQKENI. The CDR3 DNA sequence: TGTGCCAGCTCACCGGGACAGGAACCCTACGAGCAGTACTTC. Amino acids: CASSPGQEPYEQYF.

The rearrangement joins TRBV7-9 to TRBJ1-1, with D hard to call. Germline V gene data show CDR1 as SEHNR and CDR2 as FQNEAQ (reference sequence). This CDR3 contains 13 residues. Deletions cut 11 bases from V and 4 bases from J, with 17 bases between. CDR3 loop: CAAGDYLGTEAFF. Here the CDR3 DNA reads TGTGCCGCTGGAGACTACTTGGGCACTGAAGCTTTCTTT.

This chain joins TRBV5-1 and TRBJ1-1, with 9 nucleotides matching TRBD1. The CDR3 totals 14 residues. With 4 bases clipped from V and 2 bases from J, the junction kept 3 bases outside the gene matches. CDR1 is SGHRS and CDR2 is YFSETQ in the germline V gene. This CDR3 is CASSVGQGNTEAFF. The CDR3 bases are TGCGCCAGCAGCGTGGGACAGGGAAACACTGAAGCTTTCTTT.

This clone was seen more than once but under ten times. The V call is TRBV29-1, the J call TRBJ1-1, with 9 bases matching TRBD1. After removal of 7 bases from V and 9 bases from J, the junction contained 6 bases not matched to a gene. CDR1 and CDR2 from the germline V gene are SQVTM and ANQGSEA. The CDR3 is 11 amino acids. The CDR3 coding sequence is TGCAGCGCACTACAGGGGGCGAAAGCTTTCTTT. Translation gives CSALQGAKAFF.

The gene calls are TRBV27 and TRBJ2-7, with D perhaps TRBD2 (5 bases). Germline CDR1 MNHEY, CDR2 SMNVEV (reference sequence). Trimming removed 3 bases from V and 0 bases from J, with 12 bases in between. This CDR3 has 15 residues. The CDR3 coding sequence is TGTGCCAGCAGTTTGGGGAGTCCCGGCTCCTACGAGCAGTACTTC. The encoded protein is CASSLGSPGSYEQYF.

The count of this clone is one. This chain joins TRBV7-9 and TRBJ2-1; TRBD1 matches at 7 bases. The V segment lost 3 bases and the J segment 6 bases; nucleotides outside the gene matches: 11. The CDR3 contains 16 residues. The germline V gene encodes CDR1 SEHNR and CDR2 FQNEAQ (reference sequence). The CDR3 here is CASSFGQESPGNEQFF. For the CDR3, the DNA is TGTGCCAGCAGCTTCGGACAGGAGTCACCAGGCAATGAGCAGTTCTTC.

The V gene is TRBV28, the J gene TRBJ1-1; TRBD1 is a possible D gene (6 bases). Germline CDR1 MDHEN, CDR2 SYDVKM. CDR3 length: 12 amino acids. V lost 3 bases, J lost 10 bases, and 12 bases lay in between. CDR3 sequence (DNA): TGTGCCAGCAGTTTCGGGGGGCGCGGAGCTTTCTTT. Its translation: CASSFGGRGAFF.

There are a few counts of this clone. This sequence joins TRBV28 and TRBJ1-3; no reliable D call. V was clipped by 5 bases and J by 6 bases, with 11 bases between them. The CDR3 has 13 residues. From germline, CDR1 is MDHEN and CDR2 SYDVKM. The CDR3: CASSLLLSNTIYF. The CDR3, as DNA: TGTGCCAGCAGTCTCCTGTTGTCAAACACCATATATTTT.

V usage is TRBV30 and J usage is TRBJ1-1, with 7 bases that match TRBD1. The germline V gene encodes CDR1 GTSNPN and CDR2 SVGIG (reference sequence). This CDR3 region has 12 residues. The V gene end was trimmed by 3 bases and the J gene end by 6 bases; junction bases not matched to a gene: 4. For the CDR3, the DNA is TGTGCCTGGAGGCAGACAGGGTCTGAAGCTTTCTTT. It encodes CAWRQTGSEAFF.

The gene calls are TRBV5-1 and TRBJ2-2; D gene uncertain. This CDR3 region has 14 residues. Trimming took off 5 bases at V and 0 bases at J, with 8 bases between the two ends. CDR1 is SGHRS, CDR2 YFSETQ, per germline. As DNA, the CDR3 is TGCGCCAGCAGGGCCAGTTCGAACACCGGGGAGCTGTTTTTT. It is translated as CASRASSNTGELFF.

The rearrangement joins TRBV7-8 to TRBJ1-1; TRBD1 might be the D (5 bases). CDR1 SGHVS and CDR2 FQNEAQ come from the germline V gene. There are 15 residues in the CDR3. V dropped 4 bases and J dropped 0 bases, with 12 bases sitting between them. The CDR3 DNA is TGTGCCAGCAGCTCCCAGCGGGGGATGAACACTGAAGCTTTCTTT. Translation: CASSSQRGMNTEAFF.

This chain connects TRBV2 to TRBJ2-3; D is possibly TRBD2 (6 bases). Trimming took 6 bases from V and 0 from J, leaving 13 bases between them. The CDR3 spans 15 residues. The germline CDR1 and CDR2 sequences are SNHLY and FYNNEI. The CDR3 reads CASRRLVSSTDTQYF. The DNA of the CDR3 is TGTGCCAGCAGGAGACTAGTTAGTAGCACAGATACGCAGTATTTT.

The chain has TRBV28 and TRBJ1-1, with 8 positions matching TRBD1. Looked up from germline, CDR1 is MDHEN and CDR2 is SYDVKM. After removal of 8 bases from V and 11 bases from J, the junction contained 7 bases not matched to a gene. The CDR3 is made up of 11 amino acids. The DNA of the CDR3 is TGTGCCAGCTGGACAGGGAGGCAGGCTTTCTTT. Its translation: CASWTGRQAFF. Together with reference TRBV28 and TRBJ1-1, the CDR3 gives the full variable domain: DVKVTQSSRYLVKRTGEKVFLECVQDMDHENMFWYRQDPGLGLRLIYFSYDVKMKEKGDIPEGYSVSREKKERFSLILESASTNQTSMYLCASWTGRQAFFGQGTRLTVV.

V usage is TRBV5-6 and J usage is TRBJ2-2; 8 bases match TRBD1. Per the germline V gene, CDR1 is SGHDT and CDR2 is YYEEEE. The CDR3 has 16 residues. Unmatched junction bases numbered 10, after V lost 3 bases and J lost 6 bases. The DNA for the CDR3 is TGTGCCAGCAGCTATATAGGACAGGGAAGGGCCGGGGAGCTGTTTTTT. It codes for CASSYIGQGRAGELFF.

This sequence joins TRBV27 and TRBJ1-5, with a possible D match to TRBD1 (5 bases). Germline lookup yields CDR1 MNHEY and CDR2 SMNVEV (reference sequence). The CDR3 is made up of 13 amino acids. V was pared by 2 bases and J by 6 bases, with 8 bases between. CDR3 amino acids: CASSLQGGQPQHF. In nucleotides, the CDR3 is TGTGCCAGCAGTTTACAGGGAGGTCAGCCCCAGCATTTT.

This sequence joins TRBV21-1 and TRBJ2-7; the table's D call, TRBD2, was not checked against the DNA. TRBV21-1 counts as a pseudogene. The CDR3 totals 12 residues. CDR3 nucleotide sequence: TGTGCCAGCAGCAATTATCCCTACGAGCAGTACTTC. It encodes CASSNYPYEQYF.

The V gene is TRBV3-1 (or the pseudogene TRBV3-2), the J gene TRBJ2-2; 7 positions agree with TRBD1. The CDR3 has 16 amino acids. The germline V gene encodes CDR1 LGHDT and CDR2 YNNKEL (reference sequence). V lost 1 base, J lost 2 bases, and 4 bases stayed unmatched. The CDR3 protein is CASSQGGTANTGELFF. CDR3 nucleotides: TGTGCCAGCAGCCAAGGAGGGACAGCCAACACCGGGGAGCTGTTTTTT.

CDR3 protein: CASSPPTHLAPFF. CDR3 nucleotide sequence: TGTGCCAGCTCACCACCTACTCACCTAGCACCGTTCTTC. This chain joins TRBV18 and TRBJ2-1, with D possibly matching TRBD2 (5 bases). Per germline, CDR1 KGHSH and CDR2 LQKENI. The CDR3 runs to 13 residues. V was shortened by 0 bases and J by 15 bases, with 15 bases between the two germline ends.

This clone was detected only a few times. The chain carries TRBV11-2 and TRBJ2-7; tentatively, D is TRBD1 (6 bases). This CDR3 contains 13 residues. With 6 bases removed from V and 5 bases from J, the gap between germline ends came to 14 bases. Germline V CDR1 and CDR2: SGHAT, FQNNGV. CDR3 DNA sequence: TGTGCCAGCAGGTTACAGGGAAGGAACGAGCAGTACTTC. This translates into CASRLQGRNEQYF.